A single sample is the source of the 17 T cell receptor beta chains below, sequenced in a study of vaccination and CD4 T cells after COVID-19. The sample's treatment: roughly 11-day PBMC culture with coronavirus spike peptide pools or control peptides (ViraFEST assay). At the Johns Hopkins FTIC core, DNA taken from cultured CD4+ T cells was sequenced by way of the Oncomine TCR Beta short-read assay. TCRdb reprocessed the PCR reads with MiXCR, giving one entry per CDR3 protein. The profile covers about 18,000 distinct CDR3 sequences, with under 60% appearing a single time and 8.5% to 10% taken by the ten largest. These receptors have no known antigen. The sequenced sample was CD4+ T cells from blood, cultured in vitro, obtained after SARS-CoV-2 vaccination. The source of these receptors is a human donor who had recovered from COVID-19.

The V gene is TRBV6-1, the J gene TRBJ1-1; TRBD1 might be the D (5 bases). Germline lookup yields CDR1 MNHNS and CDR2 SASEGT. The V end lost 4 bases, the J end lost 1 base, and 7 bases lay between the germline ends. The length of the CDR3 is 13 residues. The CDR3 reads CASSGQPNTEAFF. The CDR3 DNA follows: TGTGCCAGCAGTGGACAGCCGAACACTGAAGCTTTCTTT.

This clonotype was seen only a few times. This sequence joins TRBV20-1 and TRBJ1-6; no clear D. CDR3 length equals 15 residues. Germline V CDR1 and CDR2: DFQATT, SNEGSKA (reference sequence). The V gene lost 1 base and the J gene lost 1 base, with 8 bases spanning the gap. CDR3 nucleotide sequence: TGCAGTGCTAGAGGACCGGGGTCCTATAATTCACCCCTCCACTTT. This codes for CSARGPGSYNSPLHF.

The chain employs TRBV25-1 and TRBJ1-1, with TRBD1 as a possible D gene (6 bases). V gave up 2 bases and J gave up 4 bases, with 20 bases separating them. The CDR3 has 17 amino acids. Germline V gene sequence: CDR1 MGHDK, CDR2 SYGVNS. Here the CDR3 reads CASSERRSKGGGTEAFF. The CDR3, as DNA: TGTGCCAGCAGTGAACGAAGAAGTAAAGGGGGAGGCACTGAAGCTTTCTTT.

This chain joins TRBV7-8 and TRBJ1-6; unclear D gene. The CDR3 is 15 residues long. The V end lost 6 bases, the J end lost 5 bases, and 14 bases lay between the germline ends. Germline V gives CDR1 SGHVS, CDR2 FQNEAQ. The CDR3 DNA reads TGTGCCAGCAGACGTACGGGCACTGATAATTCACCCCTCCACTTT. The encoded protein is CASRRTGTDNSPLHF.

The gene calls are TRBV19 and TRBJ2-5, with 9 bases matching TRBD2. Per the germline V gene, CDR1 is LNHDA and CDR2 is SQIVND (reference sequence). The CDR3 length is 15 residues. V dropped 5 bases and J dropped 1; count of bases not matched to a gene: 5. The CDR3, as DNA: TGTGCCAGTAGTGGACTAGCGCGGATCCAAGAGACCCAGTACTTC. It encodes CASSGLARIQETQYF.

This clonotype showed up just a few times. The chain has TRBV11-3 and TRBJ1-6; D gene ambiguous. The V gene lost 2 bases and the J gene lost 9 bases, with 11 bases spanning the gap. The V gene's germline CDR1 is SGHNT and CDR2 YENEEA. This CDR3 contains 14 residues. CDR3 sequence reads: CASSLFSVGSPLHF. The CDR3 nucleotides read TGTGCCAGCAGCTTATTTTCGGTTGGTTCACCCCTCCACTTT.

The rearrangement links TRBV7-2 to TRBJ2-5; 11 bases line up with TRBD2. J gave up 4 bases and V 5 bases, and 3 bases lay outside the gene matches. From germline, CDR1 is SGHTA and CDR2 FQGNSA. The CDR3 length is 14 residues. CDR3 nucleotide sequence: TGTGCCAGCAGCGTAACTAGCGGGAGAGAGACCCAGTACTTC. Its translation is CASSVTSGRETQYF.

The rearrangement links TRBV6-2 or TRBV6-3 to TRBJ2-5; no clear D. Germline V gene lookup returns CDR1 MNHEY and CDR2 SVGEGT. The CDR3 runs 13 residues. The V end lost 6 bases, the J end lost 5 bases, and 13 bases lay between the germline ends. Here the CDR3 reads CASRPTQMETQYF. The CDR3 DNA reads TGTGCCAGCAGACCCACACAAATGGAGACCCAGTACTTC.

The V call is TRBV24-1, the J call TRBJ2-5; D gene ambiguous. Trimming cost V 9 bases and J 4 bases, with 8 bases left between them. This CDR3 region has 11 residues. Germline loops: CDR1 KGHDR, CDR2 SFDVKD. This CDR3 reads CATSWGETQYF. The CDR3 DNA reads as TGTGCCACCTCATGGGGAGAGACCCAGTACTTC.

The rearrangement links TRBV2 to TRBJ1-5, with a possible D match to TRBD1 (5 bases). With 4 bases removed from V and 5 bases from J, the gap between germline ends came to 12 bases. Germline V gene lookup returns CDR1 SNHLY and CDR2 FYNNEI. This CDR3 region has 14 residues. DNA of the CDR3: TGTGCCAGCAGTGTACAGGATTCTGATCAGCCCCAGCATTTT. It is translated as CASSVQDSDQPQHF.

The chain carries TRBV7-2 and TRBJ1-3; D remains unclear. CDR1 and CDR2 (germline): SGHTA, FQGNSA. V was pared by 2 bases and J by 0 bases, with 2 bases between. This CDR3 is 13 amino acids long. The chain's CDR3 is CASSLNSGNTIYF. DNA for the CDR3: TGTGCCAGCAGCTTAAACTCTGGAAACACCATATATTTT.

The rearrangement uses TRBV2 and TRBJ2-3; 12 nucleotides agree with TRBD2. The V gene end was trimmed by 4 bases and the J gene end by 3 bases; junction bases not matched to a gene: 2. The CDR3 contains 15 residues. Germline CDR1 SNHLY, CDR2 FYNNEI. The CDR3 is CASSVTSGRTDTQYF. The CDR3 nucleotides are TGTGCCAGCAGTGTGACTAGCGGGAGAACAGATACGCAGTATTTT.

The V call is TRBV27, the J call TRBJ2-5, with 13 bases lining up with TRBD2. Trimming cost V 3 bases and J 5 bases; bases outside gene matches: 6. The CDR3 loop spans 16 amino acids. The germline V gene encodes CDR1 MNHEY and CDR2 SMNVEV (reference sequence). The CDR3 coding sequence is TGTGCCAGCAGTTTTAGGACTAGCGGGAGTTGGGAGACCCAGTACTTC. This sequence encodes CASSFRTSGSWETQYF.

In this sample, this clonotype turned up a few times. V usage is TRBV7-2 and J usage is TRBJ1-2; 7 bases align to TRBD1. This CDR3 comprises 15 residues. Germline V lookup: CDR1 SGHTA, CDR2 FQGNSA. The V gene end was trimmed by 4 bases and the J gene end by 2 bases; junction bases not matched to a gene: 7. CDR3 region: CASSSQGFGNYGYTF. The CDR3 bases are TGTGCCAGCAGCTCACAGGGGTTTGGGAACTATGGCTACACCTTC.

The chain links TRBV7-9 to TRBJ2-5; D gene unclear. Between the trimmed V and J ends, which lost 5 bases and 0 bases, there was a span of 10 bases. Germline V lookup: CDR1 SEHNR, CDR2 FQNEAQ (reference sequence). The CDR3 has 14 residues. CDR3 nucleotides: TGTGCCAGCAGCCCAGCTGGGTACCAAGAGACCCAGTACTTC. Translated, it gives CASSPAGYQETQYF.

The chain combines TRBV28 with TRBJ1-6; 7 nucleotides align to TRBD1. V lost 8 bases to trimming and J lost 6 bases; unmatched junction nucleotides: 7. Per the germline V gene, CDR1 is MDHEN and CDR2 is SYDVKM. There are 14 residues in the CDR3. CDR3 sequence reads: CASRGDRSNSPLHF. DNA for the CDR3: TGTGCCAGCCGGGGGGACAGATCTAATTCACCCCTCCACTTT.

This clonotype occurred a few times. This chain connects TRBV7-9 to TRBJ2-7; TRBD1 is a possible D gene (7 bases). This CDR3 contains 15 residues. Trimming removed 0 bases at V and 5 bases at J, with 14 bases between. The germline V gene has CDR1 SEHNR and CDR2 FQNEAQ (reference sequence). The CDR3 DNA reads TGTGCCAGCAGCTTAGCGCGGGACAGCCTCCACGAGCAGTACTTC. As protein: CASSLARDSLHEQYF.